This T cell receptor beta chain derives from a study of T-cell reconstitution after alpha-beta-depleted transplantation in children. CDR1 is MNHEY and CDR2 is SVGAGI in the germline V gene. This CDR3 is built from 18 residues. Trimming took 2 bases from V and 2 from J, leaving 20 bases between them. General study points: T-cell counts and diversity at one year following transplant were attributed mainly to newly produced T cells. Several hundred expanded graft clones reportedly gave rise to the alpha-beta T cells present about two months after transplant. Surviving recipient T cells and intrathymic progenitors accounted for some patients' high TCRbeta diversity at day 60.

Comments on this clonotype: The antigen is unknown.

Molecular barcoding with unique molecular identifiers was used for the TCRbeta library. MiXCR was run by TCRdb on the PCR reads, yielding one entry per CDR3 protein. Seen here are about 58,000 distinct CDR3 sequences, 40% to 55% observed once, and the top ten hold around 98%. The receptor was isolated from a male patient aged 10 to 17 who had a stem cell transplant for acute lymphoblastic leukemia, so the T cells may come from the graft donor. This chain links TRBV6-5 with TRBJ2-3, with a weak D call TRBD1 (5 bases). The material was PBMCs, mostly from graft donor cells, obtained 360 days after TCRalphabeta/CD19-depleted stem cell transplant. The CDR3 DNA reads as TGTGCCAGCAGTTACCAGGCAGGGCCCTACTTTCCCACAGATACGCAGTATTTT. It yields the protein CASSYQAGPYFPTDTQYF.